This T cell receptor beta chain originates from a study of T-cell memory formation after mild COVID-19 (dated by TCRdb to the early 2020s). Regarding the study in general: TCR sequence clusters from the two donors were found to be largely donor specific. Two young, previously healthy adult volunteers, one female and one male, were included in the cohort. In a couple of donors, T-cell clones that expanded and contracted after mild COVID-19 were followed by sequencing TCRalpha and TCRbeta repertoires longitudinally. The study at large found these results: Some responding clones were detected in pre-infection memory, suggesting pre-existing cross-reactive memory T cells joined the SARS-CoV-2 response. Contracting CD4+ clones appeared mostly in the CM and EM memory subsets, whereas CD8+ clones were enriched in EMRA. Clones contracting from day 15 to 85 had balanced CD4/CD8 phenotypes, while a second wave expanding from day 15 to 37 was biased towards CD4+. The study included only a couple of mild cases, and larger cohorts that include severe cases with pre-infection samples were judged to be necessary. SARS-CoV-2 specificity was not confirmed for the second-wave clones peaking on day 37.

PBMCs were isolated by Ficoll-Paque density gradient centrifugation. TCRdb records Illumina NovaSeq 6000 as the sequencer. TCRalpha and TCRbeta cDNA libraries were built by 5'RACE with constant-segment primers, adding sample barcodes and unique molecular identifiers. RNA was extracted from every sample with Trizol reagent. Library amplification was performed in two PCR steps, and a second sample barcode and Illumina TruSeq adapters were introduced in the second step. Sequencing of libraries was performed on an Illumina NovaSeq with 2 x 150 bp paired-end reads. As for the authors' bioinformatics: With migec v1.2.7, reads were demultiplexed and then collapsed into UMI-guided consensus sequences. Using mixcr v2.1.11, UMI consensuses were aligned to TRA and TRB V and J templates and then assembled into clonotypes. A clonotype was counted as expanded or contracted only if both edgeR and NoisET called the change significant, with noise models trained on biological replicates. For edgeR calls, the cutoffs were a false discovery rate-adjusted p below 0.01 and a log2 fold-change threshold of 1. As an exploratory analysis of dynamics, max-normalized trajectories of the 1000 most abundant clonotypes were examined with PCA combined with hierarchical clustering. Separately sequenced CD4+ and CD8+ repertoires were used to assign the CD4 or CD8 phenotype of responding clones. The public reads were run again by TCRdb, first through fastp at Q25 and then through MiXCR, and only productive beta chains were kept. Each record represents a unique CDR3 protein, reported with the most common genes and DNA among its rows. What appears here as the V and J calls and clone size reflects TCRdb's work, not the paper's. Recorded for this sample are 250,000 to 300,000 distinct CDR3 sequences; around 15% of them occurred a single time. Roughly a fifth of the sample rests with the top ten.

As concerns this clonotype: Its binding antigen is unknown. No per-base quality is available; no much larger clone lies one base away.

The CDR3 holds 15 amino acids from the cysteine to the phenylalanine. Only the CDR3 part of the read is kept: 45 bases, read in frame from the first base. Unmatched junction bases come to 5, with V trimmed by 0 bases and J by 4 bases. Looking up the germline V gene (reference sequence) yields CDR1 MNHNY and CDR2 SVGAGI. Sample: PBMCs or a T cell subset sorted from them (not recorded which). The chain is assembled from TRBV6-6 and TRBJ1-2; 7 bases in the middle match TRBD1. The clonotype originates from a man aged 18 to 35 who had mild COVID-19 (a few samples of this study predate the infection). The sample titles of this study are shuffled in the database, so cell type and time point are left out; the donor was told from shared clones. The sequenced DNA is TGTGCCAGCAGTTACTCCGGGACAGACCCCTATGGCTACACCTTC. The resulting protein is CASSYSGTDPYGYTF.